In its sample, the clone carrying this T cell receptor (beta chain) was seen a few times. Combining iRepertoire HTBI primers with Arm-PCR of CDR3 regions, the authors built TCR beta libraries. TCRdb passed the multiplex PCR reads through MiXCR, listing each CDR3 protein once. Among roughly 490,000 distinct CDR3 sequences, around a fifth were seen once, and the ten largest hold about 12%. V lost 7 bases to trimming and J lost 8 bases, with 12 bases between them. This CDR3 has 13 amino acids. This sample's time point: persistent/refractory GD, antithyroid drugs over 5 years with positive TRAb. The TCR library used RNA extracted from PBMCs. This sample is drawn from a study of regulatory T cells in long-lasting Graves disease.

The clonotype was recovered from a female donor with Graves disease. This rearrangement joins TRBV12-3 or TRBV12-4 to TRBJ1-6; the D gene is possibly TRBD1 (6 bases). The sequencing used peripheral blood mononuclear cells (PBMCs), collected when the disease was refractory, from a patient treated with antithyroid drugs. CDR3 in amino acids: CASKGRGYSPLHF. In nucleotides, the CDR3 is TGTGCCAGCAAGGGCAGGGGTTATTCACCCCTCCACTTT.